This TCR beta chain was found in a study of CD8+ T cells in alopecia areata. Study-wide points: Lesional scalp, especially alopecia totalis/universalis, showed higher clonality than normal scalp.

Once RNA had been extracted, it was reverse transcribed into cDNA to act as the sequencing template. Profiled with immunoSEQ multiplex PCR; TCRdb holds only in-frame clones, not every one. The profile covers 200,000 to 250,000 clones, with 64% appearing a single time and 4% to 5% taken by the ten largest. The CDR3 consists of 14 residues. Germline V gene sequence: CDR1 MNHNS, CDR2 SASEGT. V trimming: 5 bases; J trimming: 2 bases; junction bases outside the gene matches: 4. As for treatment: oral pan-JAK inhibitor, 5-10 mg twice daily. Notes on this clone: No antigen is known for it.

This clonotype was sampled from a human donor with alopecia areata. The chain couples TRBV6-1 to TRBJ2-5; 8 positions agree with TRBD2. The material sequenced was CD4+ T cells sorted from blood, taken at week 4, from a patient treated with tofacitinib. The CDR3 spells CASSKGLVQETQYF. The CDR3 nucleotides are TGTGCCAGCAGTAAGGGACTAGTACAAGAGACCCAGTACTTC.